This TCR beta chain was identified during a study of T cell responses to AZD1222 COVID-19 vaccine. At the level of the study: Second doses at about 4 or about 12 weeks were pooled. General observations from the study: Just six or seven AZD1222 recipients tested seropositive at baseline. A mostly white British donor set with more females was recruited, and clonal diversity was possibly underestimated.

Of note for this clone: Its antigen is unidentified.

The V gene lost 1 base and the J gene lost 6 bases, with 8 bases spanning the gap. The CDR3 is 14 residues long. CDR1 SGHDT and CDR2 YYEEEE come from the germline V gene. TCRdb's table, derived via immunoSEQ multiplex PCR, lists solely in-frame clones and lacks some. This repertoire shows 100,000 to 150,000 clones, roughly 90% found once; its top ten account for 1.5% to 1.9%. V usage is TRBV5-6 and J usage is TRBJ1-6; no clear D. The TCR originated in an adult in good health. The specimen was peripheral blood, collected on day 0 of AZD1222 vaccination. Here the CDR3 DNA reads TGTGCCAGCAGCTTGCTGTTGGGTAATTCACCCCTCCACTTT. It yields the protein CASSLLLGNSPLHF.